The 16 T cell receptor beta chains presented below share a single source sample, sequenced in a study of T cell repertoires in cytomegalovirus infection. Their antigen targets remain unknown. A single record per CDR3 protein comes from TCRdb applying MiXCR to the reads. The table lists 700,000 to 850,000 distinct CDR3 sequences, around a third of them singletons, with roughly an eighth in the top ten. Sequenced here: cultured CD8+ T cells from PBMCs, sampled from culture after CMV antigen stimulation. The receptors stem from a human donor in good health (CMV status not recorded). Some clones in this sample may be carry-over from other donors' samples.

This clonotype was picked up one time. This chain connects TRBV3-1 to TRBJ2-5; D gene ambiguous. The CDR3 loop spans 14 amino acids. Germline values: CDR1 LGHDT, CDR2 YNNKEL (reference sequence). Between the trimmed V and J ends, which lost 4 bases and 0 bases, there was a span of 9 bases. This CDR3 reads CASSPWNNQETQYF. The CDR3 bases are TGTGCCAGCAGCCCCTGGAATAACCAAGAGACCCAGTACTTC.

This clonotype was observed a handful of times. The chain is built from TRBV7-9 and TRBJ1-2; D is unresolved. V was trimmed by 6 bases and J by 5 bases, leaving 4 bases between them. The germline V gene has CDR1 SEHNR and CDR2 FQNEAQ (reference sequence). There are 10 residues in the CDR3. The CDR3 loop reads CASRPYGYTF. CDR3 DNA: TGTGCCAGCAGACCGTATGGCTACACCTTC.

This clonotype was observed at least ten times. The chain uses TRBV7-6 and TRBJ2-5; 13 nucleotides agree with TRBD2. Per germline, CDR1 SGHVS and CDR2 FNYEAQ. The length of the CDR3 is 18 residues. The V segment lost 4 bases and the J segment 3 bases; nucleotides outside the gene matches: 11. As DNA, the CDR3 is TGTGCCAGCAGCTACCGACCGGGACTAGCGGGGCGGGAAGAGACCCAGTACTTC. The encoded protein is CASSYRPGLAGREETQYF.

In its sample, this clonotype was seen many times. The chain uses TRBV7-2 and TRBJ2-7; D remains ambiguous. This CDR3 has 14 amino acids. Trimming shortened V by 5 bases and J by 1 base, and 12 bases separated the two germline ends. CDR1 is SGHTA, CDR2 FQGNSA, per germline. The CDR3: CASSQTGSSYEQYF. DNA of the CDR3: TGTGCCAGCAGCCAAACCGGCAGTTCCTACGAGCAGTACTTC.

The V and J genes are TRBV15 and TRBJ2-3; 7 bases align to TRBD2. After removal of 2 bases from V and 6 bases from J, the junction contained 26 bases not matched to a gene. CDR1 and CDR2 from the germline V gene are LNHNV and YYDKDF (reference sequence). The CDR3 covers 21 residues. Here the CDR3 reads CATSRPVVAGVGRLSGDTQYF. For the CDR3, the DNA is TGTGCCACCAGCAGACCCGTTGTGGCGGGGGTCGGGAGGTTAAGCGGTGATACGCAGTATTTT.

The chain is built from TRBV24-1 and TRBJ1-2; possible D gene TRBD1, 6 bases. With 4 bases removed from V and 7 bases from J, the gap between germline ends came to 9 bases. This CDR3 has 12 amino acids. Germline-derived CDR1 and CDR2 are KGHDR and SFDVKD. CDR3 nucleotides: TGTGCCACCAGTGACGGGGGGGCTGGCTACACCTTC. Protein product: CATSDGGAGYTF.

Details on this clonotype: The junction departs from germline at one end; a sequencing error may be responsible. The chain has TRBV5-3 and TRBJ2-7; D is undetermined. TRBV5-3 is an open reading frame whose function is uncertain. The CDR3 covers 13 residues. The CDR3 region has the DNA TGTGCCAGCAGCTCAACAGAGGTGGATGAGCAGTACTTC. This gives the protein CASSSTEVDEQYF.

The sample holds a few counts of this clonotype. This chain joins TRBV19 and TRBJ2-1, with 7 bases that match TRBD1. The CDR3 spans 13 residues. Trimming at V came to 8 bases and at J to 10 bases, leaving 11 bases not matched to a gene. Germline lookup yields CDR1 LNHDA and CDR2 SQIVND (reference sequence). In DNA, the CDR3 is TGTGCCAGTGGGACAGTCCCGGCAGGCGAGCAGTTCTTC. It specifies CASGTVPAGEQFF.

This clonotype was seen a few times. The rearrangement links TRBV6-2 or TRBV6-3 to TRBJ2-5; D not certain. Trimming left V 7 bases short and J 2 bases short, with 20 bases between. Germline V CDR1 and CDR2: MNHEY, SVGEGT. This CDR3 is built from 16 residues. Here the CDR3 reads CASTLAQMGWQETQYF. The CDR3 bases are TGTGCCAGCACCCTCGCACAGATGGGGTGGCAAGAGACCCAGTACTTC.

V is TRBV19 and J is TRBJ2-1; D might be TRBD2 (6 bases). This CDR3 is built from 18 residues. V was shortened by 5 bases and J by 7 bases, with 27 bases between the two germline ends. Germline values: CDR1 LNHDA, CDR2 SQIVND (reference sequence). The CDR3 nucleotides are TGTGCCAGTAGTTCGGGGCCCGCCTCTAGCGAGAGGTTGAATGAGCAGTTCTTC. It encodes CASSSGPASSERLNEQFF.

V and J are TRBV9 and TRBJ1-2; D ambiguous. The V gene lost 0 bases and the J gene lost 5 bases, with 11 bases spanning the gap. The CDR3 consists of 14 residues. CDR1 and CDR2 (germline): SGDLS, YYNGEE. CDR3 loop: CASSVGASLYGYTF. DNA of the CDR3: TGTGCCAGCAGCGTAGGAGCCAGCTTATATGGCTACACCTTC.

The chain links TRBV4-2 to TRBJ1-5, with 10 bases fitting TRBD1. This CDR3 contains 16 residues. V was clipped by 3 bases and J by 6 bases; unmatched bases: 8. Germline V gene data show CDR1 as LGHNA and CDR2 as YNFKEQ. CDR3 in DNA: TGTGCCAGCAGCCAGCCGGGACAGGGGTCGGGTCAGCCCCAGCATTTT. It encodes CASSQPGQGSGQPQHF.

This clonotype was counted a few times. This rearrangement joins TRBV4-3 to TRBJ2-1; D is unresolved. V lost 0 bases to trimming and J lost 3 bases, with 9 bases between them. This CDR3 region has 15 residues. Germline V gene sequence: CDR1 LGHNA, CDR2 YSLEER. The CDR3 region has the DNA TGCGCCAGCAGCCAAGATAGGGTAGGCTACAATGAGCAGTTCTTC. Protein sequence: CASSQDRVGYNEQFF.

This clonotype was detected ten times or more. This chain links TRBV7-8 with TRBJ2-3; D is unresolved. The ends were cut back, 4 bases at V and 0 bases at J, with 23 bases in the middle. This CDR3 spans 19 amino acids. CDR1 is SGHVS and CDR2 is FQNEAQ in the germline V gene. The CDR3 region is CASSSRPGAQSSSTDTQYF. As DNA, the CDR3 is TGTGCCAGCAGCTCCAGACCCGGAGCCCAGAGTTCTAGCACAGATACGCAGTATTTT. The full variable domain, rest sourced from reference TRBV7-8 and TRBJ2-3, is GAGVSQSPRYKVAKRGQDVALRCDPISGHVSLFWYQQALGQGPEFLTYFQNEAQLDKSGLPSDRFFAERPEGSVSTLKIQRTQQEDSAVYLCASSSRPGAQSSSTDTQYFGPGTRLTVL.

The J gene is TRBJ2-2, the V gene TRBV6-2 or TRBV6-3; D possibly uses TRBD1 or TRBD2 (6 bases each). V gave up 2 bases and J gave up 2 bases, with 15 bases separating them. Germline CDR1 MNHEY, CDR2 SVGEGT. The CDR3 loop spans 17 amino acids. In DNA form, the CDR3 reads TGTGCCAGCAGTTACAGAGTGGAGGGGGTTAACACCGGGGAGCTGTTTTTT. It specifies CASSYRVEGVNTGELFF.

V is TRBV27 and J is TRBJ2-2, with TRBD1 matching 9 bases. The ends lost 3 bases at V and 6 bases at J; junction bases unmatched: 5. The CDR3 spans 15 residues. Germline-derived CDR1 and CDR2 are MNHEY and SMNVEV (reference sequence). CDR3 amino acids: CASSFIGQGPGELFF. CDR3 nucleotides: TGTGCCAGCAGTTTTATCGGACAGGGGCCCGGGGAGCTGTTTTTT.